These T cell receptor beta chains were read from a single sample in a study of blood T cell repertoires in COVID-19. This table comes from immunoSEQ multiplex PCR, and its TCRdb copy is limited to in-frame clones, with some not included. This repertoire shows around 300,000 clones, approximately 85% found once; its top ten account for just over 7%. Sequencing was done on a sample of peripheral blood. Receptors originate from a human donor in a cohort sampled during active COVID-19. CDR3s include the opening cysteine and the closing phenylalanine or tryptophan. A D gene is named only where the DNA matches it firmly. Clone size, where shown, is once, few, many, or a class for clones that have expanded.

D gene	V gene	clone size	J gene	CDR3 protein	CDR3 DNA
-	TRBV11-3	-	TRBJ2-7	CASSLYGESSYEQYF	TGTGCCAGCAGCTTATATGGGGAGAGCTCCTACGAGCAGTACTTC
-	TRBV5-5	-	TRBJ1-1	CASSLGPNRDPEAFF	TGTGCCAGCAGCTTGGGCCCTAACAGGGATCCTGAAGCTTTCTTT
-	TRBV3-1/TRBV3-2	-	TRBJ1-2	CASSQVVGKRGYTF	TGTGCCAGCAGCCAAGTTGTGGGCAAACGGGGCTACACCTTC
TRBD1	TRBV18	-	TRBJ1-3	CASSPGQGAGNTIYF	TGTGCCAGCTCACCAGGGCAGGGGGCTGGAAACACCATATATTTT
-	TRBV9	-	TRBJ2-3	CASSPLSSTDTQYF	TGTGCCAGCAGCCCCCTAAGCAGCACAGATACGCAGTATTTT
TRBD1	TRBV19	-	TRBJ1-2	CASSFRDRGRKNYGYTF	TGTGCCAGTAGTTTTAGGGACAGGGGGCGAAAAAACTATGGCTACACCTTC
-	TRBV18	-	TRBJ2-7	CASSPTDTSYEQYF	TGTGCCAGCTCACCTACAGACACCTCCTACGAGCAGTACTTC
-	TRBV5-4	-	TRBJ1-2	CASSLDRDGYGYTF	TGTGCCAGCAGCTTGGACAGAGACGGCTATGGCTACACCTTC
-	TRBV12-3/TRBV12-4	few	TRBJ1-1	CASSSGQFAEAFF	TGTGCCAGCAGTTCAGGACAGTTCGCTGAAGCTTTCTTT
TRBD1	TRBV6-6	once	TRBJ2-7	CASSRTGNYEQYF	TGTGCCAGCAGTCGGACAGGGAATTACGAGCAGTACTTC
-	TRBV5-6	-	TRBJ2-1	CASSLGGGPYNEQFF	TGTGCCAGCAGCTTGGGCGGGGGCCCCTACAATGAGCAGTTCTTC
-	TRBV6-1	-	TRBJ1-4	CASSEGSGNEKLFF	TGTGCCAGCAGTGAAGGGTCAGGGAATGAAAAACTGTTTTTT
-	TRBV5-6	-	TRBJ1-6	CASSFRNSPLHF	TGTGCCAGCAGCTTCCGGAATTCACCCCTCCACTTT
-	TRBV27	-	TRBJ1-6	CASSSRVAGRNSPLHF	TGTGCCAGCAGTTCCCGGGTAGCGGGAAGGAATTCACCCCTCCACTTT
-	TRBV4-1	-	TRBJ1-2	CASSQGGGASPIAF	TGCGCCAGCAGCCAAGGGGGGGGCGCGTCCCCTATCGCCTTC
TRBD1	TRBV5-1	once	TRBJ2-7	CASSLAWTGGEQYF	TGCGCCAGCAGCTTGGCCTGGACAGGGGGGGAGCAGTACTTC
TRBD1	TRBV24-1	-	TRBJ1-1	CATRDRDTEAFF	TGTGCCACTAGGGACAGGGACACTGAAGCTTTCTTT
-	TRBV19	-	TRBJ2-7	CASSLGREYEQYF	TGTGCCAGTAGTTTGGGCCGGGAATACGAGCAGTACTTC
-	TRBV2	-	TRBJ1-1	CASSEGDTEAFF	TGTGCCAGCAGCGAGGGTGACACTGAAGCTTTCTTT
TRBD2	TRBV24-1	once	TRBJ2-1	CATSDPSGGNNEQFF	TGTGCCACCAGTGACCCTAGCGGGGGCAACAATGAGCAGTTCTTC
TRBD2	TRBV6-5	-	TRBJ2-7	CASSPGTSGYEQYF	TGTGCCAGCAGCCCCGGGACTAGCGGCTACGAGCAGTACTTC
-	TRBV6-6	few	TRBJ1-2	CASSYRLGYTF	TGTGCCAGCAGTTACAGACTGGGCTACACCTTC
-	TRBV21-1	-	TRBJ1-2	CASSITYFTSNYGYTF	TGTGCCAGCAGCATAACTTACTTCACTTCAAACTATGGCTACACCTTC
TRBD1	TRBV7-9	-	TRBJ2-7	CASSSGQGGSYEQYF	TGTGCCAGCAGCTCGGGACAGGGGGGAAGTTACGAGCAGTACTTC
-	TRBV5-4	-	TRBJ2-2	CASSFTESDTGELFF	TGTGCCAGCAGCTTCACAGAGTCGGACACCGGGGAGCTGTTTTTT
-	TRBV29-1	-	TRBJ1-1	CSVDQGDTEAFF	TGCAGCGTTGATCAGGGTGACACTGAAGCTTTCTTT
TRBD1	TRBV12-5	-	TRBJ2-1	CASGLGQGLAYNEQFF	TGTGCTAGTGGTTTGGGACAGGGCCTGGCGTACAATGAGCAGTTCTTC
TRBD2	TRBV7-9	once	TRBJ2-3	CASSPLAGLSTDTQYF	TGTGCCAGCAGCCCGCTAGCGGGGCTTAGCACAGATACGCAGTATTTT
TRBD1	TRBV7-9	-	TRBJ1-2	CASSPRQGTNYGYTF	TGTGCCAGCAGCCCCCGACAGGGAACTAACTATGGCTACACCTTC
TRBD1	TRBV9	few	TRBJ2-1	CASSLGGRSNEQFF	TGTGCCAGCAGCTTAGGGGGCCGTAGCAATGAGCAGTTCTTC
-	TRBV30	-	TRBJ1-6	CAWSVQRRGAYNSPLHF	TGTGCCTGGAGTGTACAACGACGGGGAGCCTATAATTCACCCCTCCACTTT
-	TRBV19	-	TRBJ1-1	CASSSINTEAFF	TGTGCCAGTAGCAGTATCAACACTGAAGCTTTCTTT
-	TRBV12-3/TRBV12-4	-	TRBJ1-3	CATSRQENTIYF	TGTGCCACCTCCCGGCAGGAAAACACCATATATTTT
TRBD1	TRBV4-2	few	TRBJ1-1	CASSQTGGGRTEAFF	TGTGCCAGCAGCCAAACAGGGGGCGGTCGCACTGAAGCTTTCTTT
-	TRBV11-2	-	TRBJ2-4	CAGRQELAKNIQYF	TGTGCCGGAAGACAGGAACTAGCCAAAAACATTCAGTACTTC